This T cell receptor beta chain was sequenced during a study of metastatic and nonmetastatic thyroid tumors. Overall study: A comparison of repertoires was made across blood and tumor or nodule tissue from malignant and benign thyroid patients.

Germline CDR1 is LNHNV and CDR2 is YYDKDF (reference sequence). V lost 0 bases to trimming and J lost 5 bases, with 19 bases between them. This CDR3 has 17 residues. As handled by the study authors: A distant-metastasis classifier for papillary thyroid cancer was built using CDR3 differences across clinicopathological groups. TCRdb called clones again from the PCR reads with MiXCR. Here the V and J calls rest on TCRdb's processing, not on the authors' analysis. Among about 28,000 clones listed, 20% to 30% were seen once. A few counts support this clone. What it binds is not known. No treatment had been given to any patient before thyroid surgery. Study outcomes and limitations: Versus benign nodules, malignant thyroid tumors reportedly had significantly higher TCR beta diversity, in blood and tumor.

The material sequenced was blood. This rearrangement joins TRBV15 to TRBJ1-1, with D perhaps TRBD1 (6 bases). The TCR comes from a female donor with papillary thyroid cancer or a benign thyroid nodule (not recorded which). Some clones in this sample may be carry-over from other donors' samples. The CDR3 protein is CATSRDHQGTSRTEAFF. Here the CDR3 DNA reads TGTGCCACCAGCAGAGATCACCAGGGGACCTCGAGAACTGAAGCTTTCTTT.